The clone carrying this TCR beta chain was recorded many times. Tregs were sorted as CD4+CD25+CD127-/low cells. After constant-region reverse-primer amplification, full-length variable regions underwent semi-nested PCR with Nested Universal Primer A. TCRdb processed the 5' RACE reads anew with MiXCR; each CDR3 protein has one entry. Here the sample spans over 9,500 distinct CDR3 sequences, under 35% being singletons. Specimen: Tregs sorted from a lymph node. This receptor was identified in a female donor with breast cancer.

The DNA of the CDR3 is TGTGCCAGTAGTGGCTTGGGGACAGGGCGAAGCTACACCTTC. Translation: CASSGLGTGRSYTF. The chain combines TRBV19 with TRBJ1-2; the match to TRBD1 covers 9 bases. This CDR3 contains 14 residues. The germline gives CDR1 LNHDA, CDR2 SQIVND (reference sequence). After removal of 5 bases from V and 9 bases from J, the junction contained 10 bases not matched to a gene. Full variable domain (rest looked up from reference TRBV19 and TRBJ1-2): DGGITQSPKYLFRKEGQNVTLSCEQNLNHDAMYWYRQDPGQGLRLIYYSQIVNDFQKGDIAEGYSVSREKKESFPLTVTSAQKNPTAFYLCASSGLGTGRSYTFGSGTRLTVV.